This TCR beta chain emerged from a study of blood T cell repertoires in COVID-19. Looking at the study overall: PBMCs, B-cell-depleted T cells, or T cells provided the cDNA or gDNA that made up the material.

Seattle patients were enrolled during active infection and followed longitudinally. How the authors handled the data: Nucleated cell counts were estimated from reference gene primer amplification. Sequenced by immunoSEQ multiplex PCR; TCRdb stores in-frame clones only, minus some. V, J and clone size derive from that table, while D and trimming were established from the DNA sequence. The table includes about 88,000 clones, roughly 88% detected once. CDR3 length: 19 amino acids. Trimming took 3 bases from V and 4 from J, leaving 24 bases between them. Per the germline V gene, CDR1 is LNHDA and CDR2 is SQIVND (reference sequence).

Sequencing was carried out using peripheral blood. The origin of this receptor is a man aged 18 to 29 with COVID-19, enrolled during active disease. The chain is built from TRBV19 and TRBJ2-2; weak D call: TRBD1 (6 bases). CDR3 nucleotide sequence: TGTGCCAGTAGTATTATTAGGACAGCCCTCTCAAGTGGCACCGGGGAGCTGTTTTTT. Its translation: CASSIIRTALSSGTGELFF.